This record concerns one TCR beta chain sequence. Its antigen specificity is not known. It has no much larger one-base neighbor in the sample; base qualities were not kept. This sample is part of a study of control samples from healthy donors and cancer patients (TCRdb year 2020). From cysteine to phenylalanine, the CDR3 is 15 amino acids long. Of the read, only the CDR3 DNA is kept; its 45 bases are in frame from base 1. The germline V gene yields MGHDK for CDR1 and SYGVNS for CDR2. V is reduced by 1 base and J by 2 bases, leaving a spacing of 9 bases between them. The library was produced with the immunoSEQ multiplex PCR assay. TCRdb re-hosts the immuneACCESS table, in-frame sequences only. Its copies lack some clones; in the studies checked, an unresolved V gene accounts for under half of them, and the cause for the rest is not known. Within this sample are approximately 170,000 clones, with about 90% of them counted one time only. The top ten constitute 0.65% to 0.75% of the sample.

The material sequenced was blood. The rearrangement joined TRBV25-1 to TRBJ1-5, and possibly TRBD1, on 5 matching bases. The clonotype comes from a woman aged 30 to 39 in good health. CDR3 protein: CASSESGGGNQPQHF. The nucleotide sequence reads TGTGCCAGCAGTGAATCCGGGGGTGGCAATCAGCCCCAGCATTTT. With all but the CDR3 taken from the reference TRBV25-1 and TRBJ1-5 genes, the full variable domain is: EADIYQTPRYLVIGTGKKITLECSQTMGHDKMYWYQQDPGMELHLIHYSYGVNSTEKGDLSSESTVSRIRTEHFPLTLESARPSHTSQYLCASSESGGGNQPQHFGDGTRLSIL.